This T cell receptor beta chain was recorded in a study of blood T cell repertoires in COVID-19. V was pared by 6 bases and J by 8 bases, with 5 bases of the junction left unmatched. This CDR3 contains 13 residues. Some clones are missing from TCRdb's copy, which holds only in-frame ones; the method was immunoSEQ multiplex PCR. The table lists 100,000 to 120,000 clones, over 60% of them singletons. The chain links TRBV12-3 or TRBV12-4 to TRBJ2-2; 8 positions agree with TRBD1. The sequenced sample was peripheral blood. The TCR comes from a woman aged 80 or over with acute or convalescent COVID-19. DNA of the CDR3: TGTGCCAGCAGGACAGGGGTCGCGGGGGAGCTGTTTTTT. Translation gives CASRTGVAGELFF.